This T cell receptor (beta chain) was recorded in a study of T cells in women clearing cervical HPV infection. Study overall: Donors had HPV16-related CIN3 or worse; 2 had invasive cancer. Study-wide results and limits: Associations may precede or follow infection; HPV-specific or memory T cells were not isolated.

Concerning this clone itself: Its antigen is currently unknown. The sequence runs out 3 residues before the end of the CDR3; the remainder is reconstructed from the germline J gene.

TCRdb's table, derived via immunoSEQ multiplex PCR, lists solely in-frame clones and lacks some. Its table lists 30,000 to 35,000 clones. V lost 2 bases to trimming and J lost 1 base; unmatched junction nucleotides: 7. CDR3 length: 15 residues. CDR1 and CDR2 from the germline V gene are DFQATT and SNEGSKA (reference sequence). V usage is TRBV20-1 and J usage is TRBJ2-7, with 8 bases identical to TRBD1. Sequenced: blood buffy coat. This clonotype was obtained from a woman between 18 and 70 years old with a cervical HPV16 infection that either progressed to CIN3+ or cleared (not recorded which). The CDR3 region is CSARNQGAPSYEQYF. CDR3 bases read: TGCAGTGCTAGAAATCAGGGGGCGCCTTCCTACGAG.